The clone carrying this T cell receptor beta chain was recorded a few times. Its antigen remains unidentified. These data originate in a study of response to subunit inactivated influenza vaccine. The CDR3 length is 14 residues. In germline, CDR1 is DFQATT, CDR2 SNEGSKA (reference sequence). V shed 6 bases and J shed 0 bases, with 14 bases lying between them. One entry per CDR3 protein results from TCRdb running MiXCR on the RT-PCR reads. The repertoire consists of around 580,000 distinct CDR3 sequences, with around 13% occurring once and the leading ten covering around 10%. Regarding the study as a whole: Few new T cells, the authors suggested, are recruited by each seasonal influenza vaccination.

Sequences were derived from PBMCs from blood, sampled less than 13 days after vaccination. This receptor was identified in a man between 50 and 59 years old who received an inactivated influenza vaccine. The chain employs TRBV20-1 and TRBJ2-5; D could derive from TRBD1 or TRBD2 (5 bases each). The CDR3 loop reads CSATGTGYQETQYF. CDR3 DNA sequence: TGCAGTGCCACCGGGACGGGGTACCAAGAGACCCAGTACTTC.